The next 12 T cell receptor beta chains were all read from a single sample in a study of regulatory T cells in long-lasting Graves disease. The TCR beta library used iRepertoire HTBI primers with Arm-PCR amplification of CDR3. TCRdb independently ran MiXCR on the multiplex PCR reads; one entry per CDR3 protein. This table holds almost 450,000 distinct CDR3 sequences, roughly 15% found once. Time point noted: newly diagnosed GD, antithyroid drugs for less than 3 months. There was RNA extracted from PBMCs, and the TCR library was made from it. The sample was also linked to a second study, of T cells in Graves' hyperthyroidism and ophthalmopathy.

Sequencing used peripheral blood mononuclear cells (PBMCs), obtained at new diagnosis, from a patient treated with antithyroid drugs. The source of these receptors is a woman in her thirties with Graves disease.

This clonotype appeared many times. The chain recombines TRBV29-1 with TRBJ2-1, with TRBD2 matching over 10 bases. Germline CDR1 is SQVTM and CDR2 is ANQGSEA. V lost 4 bases, J lost 12 bases, and 6 bases stayed unmatched. CDR3 length: 12 amino acids. This CDR3 reads CSVAAGGHVQFF. In DNA form, the CDR3 reads TGCAGCGTTGCAGCGGGAGGGCACGTGCAGTTCTTC.

This clonotype was detected many times. The chain links TRBV29-1 to TRBJ1-2; 9 bases align to TRBD1. CDR3 length: 14 residues. CDR1 and CDR2 (germline): SQVTM, ANQGSEA. Losses at the gene ends were 6 bases for V and 4 bases for J; bases not matched to a gene: 9. The CDR3 region is CSVGPGQGSYGYTF. The CDR3 nucleotides are TGCAGCGTCGGACCTGGACAGGGGTCCTATGGCTACACCTTC. Full variable domain (missing parts from reference TRBV29-1 and TRBJ1-2): SAVISQKPSRDICQRGTSLTIQCQVDSQVTMMFWYRQQPGQSLTLIATANQGSEATYESGFVIDKFPISRPNLTFSTLTVSNMSPEDSSIYLCSVGPGQGSYGYTFGSGTRLTVV.

This clonotype was observed at least ten times. The chain has TRBV28 and TRBJ1-1, with unresolved D. Trimming removed 3 bases from V and 6 bases from J, with 8 bases in between. CDR1 is MDHEN and CDR2 is SYDVKM in the germline V gene. The CDR3 totals 12 residues. The CDR3 sequence is CASSLAVAEAFF. The CDR3 coding sequence is TGTGCCAGCAGTTTGGCGGTTGCTGAAGCTTTCTTT.

The table lists this clonotype with many counts. The gene calls are TRBV11-2 and TRBJ2-1; maybe TRBD2 (6 bases). Between the trimmed V and J ends, which lost 8 bases and 1 base, there was a span of 18 bases. This CDR3 region has 16 residues. The germline V gene encodes CDR1 SGHAT and CDR2 FQNNGV. CDR3 sequence (DNA): TGTGCCAGCCGCACTATAGACCGGGAGTCCTACAATGAGCAGTTCTTC. Translation: CASRTIDRESYNEQFF.

This clonotype was counted only a few times. This chain joins TRBV19 and TRBJ2-7, with 7 bases matching TRBD1. J was trimmed by 4 bases and V by 5 bases; bases with no gene match: 8. The CDR3 totals 14 residues. Germline loops: CDR1 LNHDA, CDR2 SQIVND (reference sequence). This CDR3 is CASSPRDRLYEQYF. The CDR3 DNA reads TGTGCCAGTAGTCCCCGGGACAGACTATACGAGCAGTACTTC.

Only a few counts were recorded for this clonotype. The chain combines TRBV29-1 with TRBJ2-2; no firm D call. CDR3 length equals 14 residues. Germline loops: CDR1 SQVTM, CDR2 ANQGSEA. V gave up 4 bases and J gave up 0 bases, with 9 bases separating them. CDR3 amino acids: CSVAGETNTGELFF. The DNA for the CDR3 is TGCAGCGTTGCTGGGGAAACGAACACCGGGGAGCTGTTTTTT.

The chain couples TRBV7-9 to TRBJ2-2; D may be TRBD1 (5 bases). Trimming took 4 bases from V and 7 from J, leaving 19 bases between them. CDR1 is SEHNR, CDR2 FQNEAQ, per germline (reference sequence). The CDR3 contains 16 residues. The CDR3 loop is CASSSRQPVVGGELFF. Written as DNA, the CDR3 is TGTGCCAGCAGCTCCCGACAGCCAGTGGTCGGCGGGGAGCTGTTTTTT.

This clonotype occurred many times. The chain links TRBV28 to TRBJ1-1, with TRBD1 as a possible D gene (5 bases). The CDR3 loop spans 14 amino acids. Germline V gives CDR1 MDHEN, CDR2 SYDVKM. V gave up 5 bases and J gave up 4 bases, with 14 bases separating them. CDR3 protein: CASSTDSGGTEAFF. CDR3 DNA sequence: TGTGCCAGCAGTACAGACAGTGGGGGCACTGAAGCTTTCTTT. The whole variable domain, filled in from reference TRBV28 and TRBJ1-1, reads DVKVTQSSRYLVKRTGEKVFLECVQDMDHENMFWYRQDPGLGLRLIYFSYDVKMKEKGDIPEGYSVSREKKERFSLILESASTNQTSMYLCASSTDSGGTEAFFGQGTRLTVV.

This clonotype was recorded at least ten times. The chain joins TRBV7-2 to TRBJ2-1, with 13 bases lining up with TRBD2. The junction had 17 bases not matched to a gene; V was cut back by 4 bases and J by 2 bases. Germline V lookup: CDR1 SGHTA, CDR2 FQGNSA. CDR3 length equals 21 residues. CDR3 coding DNA: TGTGCCAGCAGCTCCCCCCATCCCATCACCGGGACTAGCGGGGCCTACAATGAGCAGTTCTTC. Amino acids: CASSSPHPITGTSGAYNEQFF.

This clonotype was found many times. The chain uses TRBV18 and TRBJ1-5; maybe TRBD1 (5 bases). This CDR3 comprises 14 residues. Germline CDR1 and CDR2: KGHSH and LQKENI. V was pared by 3 bases and J by 9 bases, with 15 bases between. The CDR3 is CASSPGQVTGPQHF. The CDR3 nucleotides are TGTGCCAGCTCACCCGGACAAGTCACAGGGCCCCAGCATTTT.

This clonotype was detected many times. This rearrangement joins TRBV12-3 or TRBV12-4 to TRBJ2-7, with D possibly TRBD1 on 5 matching bases. The ends were cut back, 4 bases at V and 5 bases at J, with 15 bases in the middle. CDR3 size: 14 residues. CDR3 in amino acids: CASSSGQGRNEQYF. As DNA, the CDR3 is TGTGCCAGCAGTTCTGGGCAGGGTCGAAACGAGCAGTACTTC.

The CDR3 bases are TGTGCCAGCAGTAGCCGGGACCGCTTGAACTATGGCTACACCTTC. It is translated as CASSSRDRLNYGYTF. This chain links TRBV28 with TRBJ1-2; D perhaps matches TRBD1 (5 bases). In germline, CDR1 is MDHEN, CDR2 SYDVKM. V lost 5 bases to trimming and J lost 2 bases, with 15 bases between them. The CDR3 consists of 15 residues.